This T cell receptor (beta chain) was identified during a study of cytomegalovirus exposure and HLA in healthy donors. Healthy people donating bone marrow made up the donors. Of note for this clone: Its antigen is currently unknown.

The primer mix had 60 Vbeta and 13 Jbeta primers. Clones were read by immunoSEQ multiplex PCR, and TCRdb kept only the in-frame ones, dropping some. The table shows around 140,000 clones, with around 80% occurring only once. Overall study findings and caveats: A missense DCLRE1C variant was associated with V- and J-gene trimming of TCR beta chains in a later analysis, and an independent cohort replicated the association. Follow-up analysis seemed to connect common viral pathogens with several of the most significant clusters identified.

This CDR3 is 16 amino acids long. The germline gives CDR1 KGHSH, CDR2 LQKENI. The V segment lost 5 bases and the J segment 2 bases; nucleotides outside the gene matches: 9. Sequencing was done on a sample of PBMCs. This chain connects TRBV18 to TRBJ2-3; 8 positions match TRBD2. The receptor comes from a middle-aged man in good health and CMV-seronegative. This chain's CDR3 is CASSSTGLGLTDTQYF. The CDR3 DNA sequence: TGTGCCAGCTCATCAACGGGACTAGGACTCACAGATACGCAGTATTTT.